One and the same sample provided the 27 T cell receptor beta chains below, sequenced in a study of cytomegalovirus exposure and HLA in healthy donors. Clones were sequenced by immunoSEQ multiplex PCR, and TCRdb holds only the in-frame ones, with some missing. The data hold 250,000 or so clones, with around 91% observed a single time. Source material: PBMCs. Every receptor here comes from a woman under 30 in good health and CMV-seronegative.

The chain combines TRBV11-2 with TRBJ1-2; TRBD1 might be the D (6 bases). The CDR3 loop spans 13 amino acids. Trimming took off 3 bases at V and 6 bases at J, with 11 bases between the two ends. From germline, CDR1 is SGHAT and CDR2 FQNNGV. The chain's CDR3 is CASSFLQGHGYTF. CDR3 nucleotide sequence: TGTGCCAGCAGCTTTTTACAGGGTCATGGCTACACCTTC.

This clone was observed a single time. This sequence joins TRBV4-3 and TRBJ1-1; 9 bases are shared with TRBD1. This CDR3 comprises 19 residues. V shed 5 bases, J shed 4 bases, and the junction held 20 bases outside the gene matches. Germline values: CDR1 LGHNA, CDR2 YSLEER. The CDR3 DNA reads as TGCGCCAGCAGCTTAGTCGGTGGCGGGACAGGGTTTGTAAGCACTGAAGCTTTCTTT. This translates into CASSLVGGGTGFVSTEAFF.

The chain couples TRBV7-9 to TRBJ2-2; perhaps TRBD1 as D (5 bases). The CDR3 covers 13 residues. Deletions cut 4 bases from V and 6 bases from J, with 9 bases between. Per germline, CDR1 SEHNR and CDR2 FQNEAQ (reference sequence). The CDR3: CASSYSGSGELFF. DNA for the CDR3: TGTGCCAGCAGCTACTCAGGGTCCGGGGAGCTGTTTTTT.

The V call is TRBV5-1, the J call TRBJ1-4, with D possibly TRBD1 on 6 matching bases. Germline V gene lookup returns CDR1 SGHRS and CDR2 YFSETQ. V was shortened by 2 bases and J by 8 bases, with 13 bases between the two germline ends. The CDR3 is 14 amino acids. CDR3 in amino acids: CASSFRGAREKLFF. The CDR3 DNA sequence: TGCGCCAGCAGCTTTCGGGGGGCCCGGGAAAAACTGTTTTTT.

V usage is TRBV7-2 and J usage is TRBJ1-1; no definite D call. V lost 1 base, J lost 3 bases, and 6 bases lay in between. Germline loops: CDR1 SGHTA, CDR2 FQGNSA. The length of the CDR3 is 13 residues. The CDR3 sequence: CASSLVADTEAFF. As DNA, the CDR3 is TGTGCCAGCAGCTTAGTGGCGGACACTGAAGCTTTCTTT.

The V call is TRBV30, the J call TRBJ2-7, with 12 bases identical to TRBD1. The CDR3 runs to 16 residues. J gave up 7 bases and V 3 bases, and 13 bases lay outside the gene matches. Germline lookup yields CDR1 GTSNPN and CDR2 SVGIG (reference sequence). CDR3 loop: CAWRMPGQGASWEQYF. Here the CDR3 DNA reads TGTGCCTGGAGGATGCCGGGACAGGGGGCATCATGGGAGCAGTACTTC. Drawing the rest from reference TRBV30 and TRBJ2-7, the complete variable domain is SQTIHQWPATLVQPVGSPLSLECTVEGTSNPNLYWYRQAAGRGLQLLFYSVGIGQISSEVPQNLSASRPQDRQFILSSKKLLLSDSGFYLCAWRMPGQGASWEQYFGPGTRLTVT.

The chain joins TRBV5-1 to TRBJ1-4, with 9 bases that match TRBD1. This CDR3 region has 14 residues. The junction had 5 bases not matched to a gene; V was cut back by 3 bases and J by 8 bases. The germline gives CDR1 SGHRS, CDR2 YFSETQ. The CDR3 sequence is CASSWDRAGEKLFF. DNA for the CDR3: TGCGCCAGCAGCTGGGACAGGGCCGGCGAAAAACTGTTTTTT.

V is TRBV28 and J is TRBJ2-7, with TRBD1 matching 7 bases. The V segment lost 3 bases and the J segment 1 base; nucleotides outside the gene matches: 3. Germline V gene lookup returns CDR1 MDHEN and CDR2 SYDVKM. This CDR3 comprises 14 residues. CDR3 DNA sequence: TGTGCCAGCAGTTTCGGGACAGAGTCCTACGAGCAGTACTTC. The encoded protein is CASSFGTESYEQYF.

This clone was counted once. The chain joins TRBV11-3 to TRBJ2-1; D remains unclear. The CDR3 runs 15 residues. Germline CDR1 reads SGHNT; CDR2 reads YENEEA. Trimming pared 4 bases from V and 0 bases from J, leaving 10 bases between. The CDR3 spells CASSSEVGSYNEQFF. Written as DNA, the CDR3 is TGTGCCAGCAGCTCCGAGGTGGGCTCCTACAATGAGCAGTTCTTC.

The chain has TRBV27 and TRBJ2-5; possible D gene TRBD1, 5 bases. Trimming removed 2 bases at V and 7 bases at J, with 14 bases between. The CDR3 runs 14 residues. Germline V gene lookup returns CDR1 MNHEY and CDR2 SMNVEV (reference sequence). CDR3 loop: CASSLSPRVGTQYF. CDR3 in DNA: TGTGCCAGCAGTTTAAGTCCCAGGGTGGGGACCCAGTACTTC.

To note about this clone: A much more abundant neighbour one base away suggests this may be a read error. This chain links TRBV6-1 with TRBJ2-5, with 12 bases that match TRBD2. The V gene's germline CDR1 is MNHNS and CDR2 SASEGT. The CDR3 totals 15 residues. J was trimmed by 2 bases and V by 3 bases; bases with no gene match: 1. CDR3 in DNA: TGTGCCAGCAGTGATCTAGCGGGGGGGCAAGAGACCCAGTACTTC. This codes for CASSDLAGGQETQYF.

CDR3: CAISGQFYGYTF. The CDR3 DNA is TGTGCCATCTCGGGACAGTTCTATGGCTACACCTTC. The chain carries TRBV6-1 and TRBJ1-2; 7 bases are shared with TRBD1. J gave up 4 bases and V 10 bases, and 6 bases lay outside the gene matches. In germline, CDR1 is MNHNS, CDR2 SASEGT. The CDR3 runs 12 residues.

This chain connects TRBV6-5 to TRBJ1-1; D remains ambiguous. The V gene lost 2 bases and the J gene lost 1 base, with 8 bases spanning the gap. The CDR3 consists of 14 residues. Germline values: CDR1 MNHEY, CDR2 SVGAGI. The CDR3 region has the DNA TGTGCCAGCAGTTACGGAGAAGCGAACACTGAAGCTTTCTTT. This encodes CASSYGEANTEAFF.

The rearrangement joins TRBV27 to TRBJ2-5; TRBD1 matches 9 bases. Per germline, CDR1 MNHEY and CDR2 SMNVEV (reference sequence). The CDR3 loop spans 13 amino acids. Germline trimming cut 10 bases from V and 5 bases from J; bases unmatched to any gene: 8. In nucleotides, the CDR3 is TGTGCCACAAGGGACAGGGCCGCGGAGACCCAGTACTTC. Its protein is CATRDRAAETQYF.

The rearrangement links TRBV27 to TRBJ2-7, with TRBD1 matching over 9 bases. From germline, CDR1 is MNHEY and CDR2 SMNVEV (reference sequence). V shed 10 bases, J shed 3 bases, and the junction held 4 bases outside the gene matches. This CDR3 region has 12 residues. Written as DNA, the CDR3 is TGTGCCACAGGACAGGGGCGCTACGAGCAGTACTTC. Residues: CATGQGRYEQYF.

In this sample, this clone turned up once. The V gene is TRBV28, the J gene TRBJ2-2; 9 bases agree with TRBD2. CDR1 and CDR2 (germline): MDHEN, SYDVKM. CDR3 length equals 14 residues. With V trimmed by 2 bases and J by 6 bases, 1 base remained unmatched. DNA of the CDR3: TGTGCCAGCAGTTTAGCGGGGGGGCCCGGGGAGCTGTTTTTT. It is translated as CASSLAGGPGELFF.

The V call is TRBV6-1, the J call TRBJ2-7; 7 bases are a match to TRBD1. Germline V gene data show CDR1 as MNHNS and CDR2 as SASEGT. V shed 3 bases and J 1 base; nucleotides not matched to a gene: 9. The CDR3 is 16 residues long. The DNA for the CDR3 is TGTGCCAGCAGTGAGTCCGGGGACAGTGAGTCCTACGAGCAGTACGTC. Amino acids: CASSESGDSESYEQYV.

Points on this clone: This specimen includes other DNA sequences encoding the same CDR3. The CDR3 bases are TGTGCCAGCAGCTTAGGGGACTATGGCTACACCTTC. It translates to CASSLGDYGYTF. The chain employs TRBV5-6 and TRBJ1-2, with D possibly TRBD1 on 5 matching bases. Germline V CDR1 and CDR2: SGHDT, YYEEEE. V lost 2 bases and J 3 bases, leaving 5 bases between the germline ends. CDR3 length: 12 residues.

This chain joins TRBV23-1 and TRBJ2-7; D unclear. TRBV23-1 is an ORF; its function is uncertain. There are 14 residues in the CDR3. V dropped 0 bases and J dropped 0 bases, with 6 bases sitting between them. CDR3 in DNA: TGCGCCAGCAGTCAATCGTGGGGCTCCTACGAGCAGTACGTC. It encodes CASSQSWGSYEQYV.

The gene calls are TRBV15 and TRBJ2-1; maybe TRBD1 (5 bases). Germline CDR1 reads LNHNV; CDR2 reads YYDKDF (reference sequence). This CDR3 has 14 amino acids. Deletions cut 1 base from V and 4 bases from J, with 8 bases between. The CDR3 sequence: CATSRGQRYNEQFF. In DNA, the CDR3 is TGTGCCACCAGCAGAGGACAGAGATACAATGAGCAGTTCTTC.

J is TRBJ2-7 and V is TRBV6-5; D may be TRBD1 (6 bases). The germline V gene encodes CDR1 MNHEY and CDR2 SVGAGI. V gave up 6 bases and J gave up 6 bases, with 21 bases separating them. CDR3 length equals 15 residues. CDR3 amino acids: CASSRNLQGSGEQYF. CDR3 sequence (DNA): TGTGCCAGCAGCCGTAATCTACAGGGAAGCGGCGAGCAGTACTTC.

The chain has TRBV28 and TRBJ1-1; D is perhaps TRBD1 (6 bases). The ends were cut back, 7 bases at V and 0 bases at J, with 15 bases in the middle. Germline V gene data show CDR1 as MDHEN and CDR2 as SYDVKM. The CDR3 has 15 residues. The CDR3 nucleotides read TGTGCCAGCACCCTTGGGGGCCCGATGAACACTGAAGCTTTCTTT. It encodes CASTLGGPMNTEAFF.

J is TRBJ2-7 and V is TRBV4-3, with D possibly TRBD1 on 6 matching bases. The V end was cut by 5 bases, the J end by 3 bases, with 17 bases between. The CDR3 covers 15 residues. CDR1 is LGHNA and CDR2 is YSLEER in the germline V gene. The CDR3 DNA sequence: TGCGCCAGCAGCTTCGTTACAGGGTTGGACTACGAGCAGTACTTC. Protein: CASSFVTGLDYEQYF.

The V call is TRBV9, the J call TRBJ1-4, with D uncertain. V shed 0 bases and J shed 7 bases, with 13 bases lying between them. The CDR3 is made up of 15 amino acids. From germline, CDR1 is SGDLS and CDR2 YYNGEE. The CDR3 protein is CASSVAGYGAEKLFF. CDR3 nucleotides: TGTGCCAGCAGCGTAGCTGGTTATGGAGCTGAAAAACTGTTTTTT.

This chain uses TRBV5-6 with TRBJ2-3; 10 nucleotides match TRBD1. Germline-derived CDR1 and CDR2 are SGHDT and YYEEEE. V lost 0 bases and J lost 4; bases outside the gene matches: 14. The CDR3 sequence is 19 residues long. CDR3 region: CASSLGIDLDRGLADTQYF. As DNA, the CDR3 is TGTGCCAGCAGCTTGGGGATAGATTTGGACAGGGGGTTGGCAGATACGCAGTATTTT.

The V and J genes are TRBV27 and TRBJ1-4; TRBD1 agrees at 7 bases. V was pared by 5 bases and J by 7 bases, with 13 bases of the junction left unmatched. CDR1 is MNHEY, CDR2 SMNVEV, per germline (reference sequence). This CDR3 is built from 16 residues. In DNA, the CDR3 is TGTGCCAGCAGTCCCAGCTCCGGGACAGTGGGTGAAAAACTGTTTTTT. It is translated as CASSPSSGTVGEKLFF. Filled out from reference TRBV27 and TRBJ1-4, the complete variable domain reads EAQVTQNPRYLITVTGKKLTVTCSQNMNHEYMSWYRQDPGLGLRQIYYSMNVEVTDKGDVPEGYKVSRKEKRNFPLILESPSPNQTSLYFCASSPSSGTVGEKLFFGSGTQLSVL.

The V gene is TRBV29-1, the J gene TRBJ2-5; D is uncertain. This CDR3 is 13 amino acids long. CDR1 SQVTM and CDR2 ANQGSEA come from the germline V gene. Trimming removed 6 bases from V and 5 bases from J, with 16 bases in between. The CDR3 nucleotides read TGCAGCGTCCGCCCCGGAGAGAGGGAGACCCAGTACTTC. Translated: CSVRPGERETQYF.